Listed below are T cell receptor beta chains from one sample, sequenced in a study of blood T cell repertoires in COVID-19. Repertoires were generated with immunoSEQ multiplex PCR, while TCRdb's copy carries only in-frame clones and drops some. The sample yields approximately 20,000 clones, about 88% seen once. Sequences were obtained from peripheral blood. The receptors derive from a man between 65 and 85 years old with acute or convalescent COVID-19. The CDR3 runs from the conserved cysteine through the conserved F or W. Fields, in order: CDR3 length, J gene, D gene, V gene, CDR3 protein. The D gene is left open where the match is weak.

cdr3_length: 12
j_call: TRBJ2-5
d_call: TRBD1
v_call: TRBV18
cdr3_aa: CASSPGQETQYF

cdr3_length: 14
j_call: TRBJ1-1
d_call: TRBD1
v_call: TRBV7-3
cdr3_aa: CASSLQGYGTEAFF

cdr3_length: 15
j_call: TRBJ2-1
d_call: .
v_call: TRBV11-2
cdr3_aa: CASSLDRGPYNEQFF

cdr3_length: 15
j_call: TRBJ2-1
d_call: .
v_call: TRBV7-9
cdr3_aa: CASSLSQRLNNEQFF

cdr3_length: 14
j_call: TRBJ2-7
d_call: .
v_call: TRBV18
cdr3_aa: CASSPPADRTSLYF

cdr3_length: 15
j_call: TRBJ2-1
d_call: TRBD1
v_call: TRBV6-6
cdr3_aa: CASSHRDRTYGEQFF

cdr3_length: 14
j_call: TRBJ2-2
d_call: .
v_call: TRBV19
cdr3_aa: CASSAAYGTGELFF

cdr3_length: 15
j_call: TRBJ1-2
d_call: .
v_call: TRBV4-3
cdr3_aa: CASSQELRVDYGYTF

cdr3_length: 14
j_call: TRBJ2-7
d_call: TRBD2
v_call: TRBV25-1
cdr3_aa: CASSERLAGYEQYF

cdr3_length: 15
j_call: TRBJ1-4
d_call: TRBD1
v_call: TRBV7-8
cdr3_aa: CASSLAGTGPLKLFF